This paragraph reports one T cell receptor beta chain. Using immunoSEQ multiplex PCR, the repertoire was profiled, and TCRdb retains in-frame clones only, with some absent. The repertoire holds 300,000 to 450,000 clones, with over 85% as singletons. The CDR3 spans 15 residues. Germline CDR1 and CDR2: MDHEN and SYDVKM. The trim removed 6 bases at V and 2 bases at J, leaving 8 bases unmatched. The entry originates in a study of blood T cell repertoires in COVID-19. The clonotype comes from a woman aged 60 to 75 with COVID-19, enrolled during active disease. The rearrangement uses TRBV28 and TRBJ2-3, with 7 bases lining up with TRBD1. The sample taken for sequencing was peripheral blood. DNA for the CDR3: TGTGCCAGCAGCAAACGACAGGGTACCACAGATACGCAGTATTTT. This translates into CASSKRQGTTDTQYF.